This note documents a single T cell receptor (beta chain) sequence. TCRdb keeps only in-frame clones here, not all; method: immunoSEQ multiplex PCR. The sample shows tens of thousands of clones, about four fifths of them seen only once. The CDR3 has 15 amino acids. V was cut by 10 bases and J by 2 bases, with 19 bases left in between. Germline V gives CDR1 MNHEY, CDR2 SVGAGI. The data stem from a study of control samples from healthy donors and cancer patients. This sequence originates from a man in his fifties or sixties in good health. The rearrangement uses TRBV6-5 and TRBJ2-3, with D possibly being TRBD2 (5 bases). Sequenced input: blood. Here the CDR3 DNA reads TGTGCCACCTCTACGGACTTATCAATCACAGATACGCAGTATTTT. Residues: CATSTDLSITDTQYF.